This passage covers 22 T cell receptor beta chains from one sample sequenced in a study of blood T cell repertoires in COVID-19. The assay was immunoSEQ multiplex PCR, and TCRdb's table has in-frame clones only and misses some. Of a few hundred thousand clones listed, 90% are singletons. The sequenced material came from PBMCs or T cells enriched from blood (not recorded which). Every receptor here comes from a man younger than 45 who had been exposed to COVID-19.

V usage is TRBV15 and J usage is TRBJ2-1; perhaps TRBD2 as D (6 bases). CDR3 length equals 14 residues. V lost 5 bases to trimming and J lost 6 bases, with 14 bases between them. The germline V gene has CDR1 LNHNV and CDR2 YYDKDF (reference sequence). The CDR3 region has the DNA TGTGCCACCAGCCGTTGGCGGGGTAGCAATGAGCAGTTCTTC. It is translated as CATSRWRGSNEQFF.

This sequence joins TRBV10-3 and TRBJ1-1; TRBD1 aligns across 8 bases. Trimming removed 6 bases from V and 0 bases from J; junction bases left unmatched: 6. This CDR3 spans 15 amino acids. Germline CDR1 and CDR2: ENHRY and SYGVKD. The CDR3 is CAISWTGLMNTEAFF. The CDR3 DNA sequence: TGTGCCATCAGCTGGACAGGGCTTATGAACACTGAAGCTTTCTTT.

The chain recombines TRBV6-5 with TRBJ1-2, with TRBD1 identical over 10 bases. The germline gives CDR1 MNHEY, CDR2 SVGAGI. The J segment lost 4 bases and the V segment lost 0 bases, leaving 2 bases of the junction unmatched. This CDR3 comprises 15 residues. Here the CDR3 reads CASSYSRDRGYGYTF. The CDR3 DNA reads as TGTGCCAGCAGTTACTCCCGGGACAGGGGCTATGGCTACACCTTC.

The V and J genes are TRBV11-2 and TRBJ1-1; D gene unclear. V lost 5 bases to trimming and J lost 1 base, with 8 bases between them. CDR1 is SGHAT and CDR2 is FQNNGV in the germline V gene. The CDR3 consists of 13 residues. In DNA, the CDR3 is TGTGCCAGCAGCATCCGAGGGAACACTGAAGCTTTCTTT. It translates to CASSIRGNTEAFF.

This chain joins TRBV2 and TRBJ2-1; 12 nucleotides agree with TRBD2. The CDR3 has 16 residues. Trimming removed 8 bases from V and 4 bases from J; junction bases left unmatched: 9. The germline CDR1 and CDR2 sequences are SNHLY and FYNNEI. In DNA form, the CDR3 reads TGTGCCAGCTTCCGTGGACTAGCGGGGAAATACAATGAGCAGTTCTTC. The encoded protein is CASFRGLAGKYNEQFF.

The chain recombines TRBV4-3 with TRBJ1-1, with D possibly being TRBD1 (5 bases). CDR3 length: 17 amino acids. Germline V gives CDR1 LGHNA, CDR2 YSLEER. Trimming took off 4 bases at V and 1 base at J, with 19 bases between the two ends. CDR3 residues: CASSPRRGQSRNTEAFF. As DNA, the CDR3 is TGCGCCAGCAGCCCCCGGAGGGGCCAGTCTAGGAACACTGAAGCTTTCTTT.

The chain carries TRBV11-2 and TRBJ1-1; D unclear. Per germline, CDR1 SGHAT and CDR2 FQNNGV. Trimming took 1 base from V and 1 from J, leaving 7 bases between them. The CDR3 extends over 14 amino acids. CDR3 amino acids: CASSLAWANTEAFF. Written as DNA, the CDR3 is TGTGCCAGCAGCTTAGCGTGGGCGAACACTGAAGCTTTCTTT.

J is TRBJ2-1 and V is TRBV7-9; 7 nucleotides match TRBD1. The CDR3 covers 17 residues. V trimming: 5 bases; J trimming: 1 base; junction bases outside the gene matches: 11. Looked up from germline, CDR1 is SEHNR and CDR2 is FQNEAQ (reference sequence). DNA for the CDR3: TGTGCCAGCAGCCGCCCCTCACGACAGGGTTCCTACAATGAGCAGTTCTTC. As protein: CASSRPSRQGSYNEQFF. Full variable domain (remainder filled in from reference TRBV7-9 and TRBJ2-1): DTGVSQNPRHKITKRGQNVTFRCDPISEHNRLYWYRQTLGQGPEFLTYFQNEAQLEKSRLLSDRFSAERPKGSFSTLEIQRTEQGDSAMYLCASSRPSRQGSYNEQFFGPGTRLTVL.

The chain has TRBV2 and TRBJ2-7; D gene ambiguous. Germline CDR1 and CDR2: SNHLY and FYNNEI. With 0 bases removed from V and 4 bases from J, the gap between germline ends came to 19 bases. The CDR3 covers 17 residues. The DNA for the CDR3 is TGTGCCAGCAGTGAAGCGCTAGAACTCCCCCGAGTTTACGAGCAGTACTTC. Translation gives CASSEALELPRVYEQYF.

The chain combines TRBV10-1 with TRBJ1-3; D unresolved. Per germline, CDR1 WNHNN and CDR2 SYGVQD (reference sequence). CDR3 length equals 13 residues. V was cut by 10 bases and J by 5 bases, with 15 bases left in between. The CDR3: CATRLISRNTIYF. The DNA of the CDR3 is TGCGCCACCCGACTTATATCGAGAAACACCATATATTTT.

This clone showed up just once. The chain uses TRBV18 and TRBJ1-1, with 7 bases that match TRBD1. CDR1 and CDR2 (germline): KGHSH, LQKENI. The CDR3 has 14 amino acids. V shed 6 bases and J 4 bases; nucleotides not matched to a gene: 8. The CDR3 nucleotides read TGTGCCAGCTCCCCCCCGACAGGGATCACTGAAGCTTTCTTT. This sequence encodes CASSPPTGITEAFF.

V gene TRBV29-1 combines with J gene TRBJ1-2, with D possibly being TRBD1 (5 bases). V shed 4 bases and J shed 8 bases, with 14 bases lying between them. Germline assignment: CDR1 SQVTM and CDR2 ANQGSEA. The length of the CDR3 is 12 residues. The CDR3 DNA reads TGCAGCGTTGTAGCGGGGGATTGGGGCTACACCTTC. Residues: CSVVAGDWGYTF. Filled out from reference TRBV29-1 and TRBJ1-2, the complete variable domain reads SAVISQKPSRDICQRGTSLTIQCQVDSQVTMMFWYRQQPGQSLTLIATANQGSEATYESGFVIDKFPISRPNLTFSTLTVSNMSPEDSSIYLCSVVAGDWGYTFGSGTRLTVV.

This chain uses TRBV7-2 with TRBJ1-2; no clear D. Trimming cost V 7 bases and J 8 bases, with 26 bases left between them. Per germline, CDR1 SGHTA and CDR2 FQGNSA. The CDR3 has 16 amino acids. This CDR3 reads CASTREPSRIGRGYTF. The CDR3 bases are TGTGCCAGCACCCGGGAGCCAAGCCGGATCGGACGGGGCTACACCTTC.

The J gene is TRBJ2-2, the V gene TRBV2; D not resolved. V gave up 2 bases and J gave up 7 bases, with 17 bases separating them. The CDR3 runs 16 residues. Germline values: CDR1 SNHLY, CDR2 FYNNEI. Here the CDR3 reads CASSETDTHRYGELFF. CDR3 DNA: TGTGCCAGCAGTGAAACAGATACCCACCGTTACGGGGAGCTGTTTTTT.

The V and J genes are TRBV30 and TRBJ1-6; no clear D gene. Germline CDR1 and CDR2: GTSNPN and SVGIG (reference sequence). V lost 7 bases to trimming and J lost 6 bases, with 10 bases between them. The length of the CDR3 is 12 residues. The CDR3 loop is CAFHLLNSPLHF. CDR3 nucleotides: TGTGCCTTCCACCTACTTAATTCACCCCTCCACTTT.

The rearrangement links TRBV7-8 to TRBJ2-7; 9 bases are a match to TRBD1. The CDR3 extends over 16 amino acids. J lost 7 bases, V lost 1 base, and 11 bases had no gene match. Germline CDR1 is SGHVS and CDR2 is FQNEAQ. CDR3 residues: CASSLGGGQGFDEQYF. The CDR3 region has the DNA TGTGCCAGCAGCTTAGGTGGGGGACAGGGTTTTGATGAGCAGTACTTC.

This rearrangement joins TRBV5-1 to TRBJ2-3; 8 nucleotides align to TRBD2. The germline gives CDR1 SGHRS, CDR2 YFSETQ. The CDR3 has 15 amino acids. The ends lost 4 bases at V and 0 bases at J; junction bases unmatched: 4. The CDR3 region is CASSLAGRSTDTQYF. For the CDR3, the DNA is TGCGCCAGCAGCCTAGCGGGCCGAAGCACAGATACGCAGTATTTT.

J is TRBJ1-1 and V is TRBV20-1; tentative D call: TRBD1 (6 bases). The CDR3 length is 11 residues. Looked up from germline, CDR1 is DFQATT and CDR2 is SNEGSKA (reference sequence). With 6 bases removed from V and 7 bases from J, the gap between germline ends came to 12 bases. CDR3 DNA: TGCAGTGCCCCGGGACACTTTGAAGCTTTCTTT. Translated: CSAPGHFEAFF.

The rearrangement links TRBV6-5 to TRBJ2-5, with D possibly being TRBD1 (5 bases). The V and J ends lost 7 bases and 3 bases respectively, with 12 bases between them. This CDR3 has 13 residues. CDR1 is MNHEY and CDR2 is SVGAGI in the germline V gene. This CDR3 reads CASMETAKETQYF. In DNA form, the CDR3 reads TGTGCCAGCATGGAGACAGCAAAAGAGACCCAGTACTTC.

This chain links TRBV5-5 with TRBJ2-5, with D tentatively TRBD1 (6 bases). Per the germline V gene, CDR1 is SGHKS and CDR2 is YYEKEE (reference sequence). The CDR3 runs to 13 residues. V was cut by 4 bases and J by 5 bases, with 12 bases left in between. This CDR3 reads CASSAGTSETQYF. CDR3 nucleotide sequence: TGTGCCAGCAGCGCTGGGACAAGCGAGACCCAGTACTTC. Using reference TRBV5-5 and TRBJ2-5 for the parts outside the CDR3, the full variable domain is DAGVTQSPTHLIKTRGQQVTLRCSPISGHKSVSWYQQVLGQGPQFIFQYYEKEERGRGNFPDRFSARQFPNYSSELNVNALLLGDSALYLCASSAGTSETQYFGPGTRLLVL.

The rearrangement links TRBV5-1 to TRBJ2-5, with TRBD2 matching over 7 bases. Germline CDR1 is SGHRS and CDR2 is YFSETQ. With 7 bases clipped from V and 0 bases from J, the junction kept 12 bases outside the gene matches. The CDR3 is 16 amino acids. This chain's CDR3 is CASRPGGLRYQETQYF. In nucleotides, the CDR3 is TGCGCCAGCCGACCGGGGGGACTACGGTACCAAGAGACCCAGTACTTC.

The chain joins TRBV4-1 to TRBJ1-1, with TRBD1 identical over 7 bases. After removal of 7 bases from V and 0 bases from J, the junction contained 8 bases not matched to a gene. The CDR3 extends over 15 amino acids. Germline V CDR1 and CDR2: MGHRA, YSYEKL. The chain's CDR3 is CASTRGGPMNTEAFF. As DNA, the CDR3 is TGCGCCAGCACCCGAGGGGGCCCCATGAACACTGAAGCTTTCTTT.